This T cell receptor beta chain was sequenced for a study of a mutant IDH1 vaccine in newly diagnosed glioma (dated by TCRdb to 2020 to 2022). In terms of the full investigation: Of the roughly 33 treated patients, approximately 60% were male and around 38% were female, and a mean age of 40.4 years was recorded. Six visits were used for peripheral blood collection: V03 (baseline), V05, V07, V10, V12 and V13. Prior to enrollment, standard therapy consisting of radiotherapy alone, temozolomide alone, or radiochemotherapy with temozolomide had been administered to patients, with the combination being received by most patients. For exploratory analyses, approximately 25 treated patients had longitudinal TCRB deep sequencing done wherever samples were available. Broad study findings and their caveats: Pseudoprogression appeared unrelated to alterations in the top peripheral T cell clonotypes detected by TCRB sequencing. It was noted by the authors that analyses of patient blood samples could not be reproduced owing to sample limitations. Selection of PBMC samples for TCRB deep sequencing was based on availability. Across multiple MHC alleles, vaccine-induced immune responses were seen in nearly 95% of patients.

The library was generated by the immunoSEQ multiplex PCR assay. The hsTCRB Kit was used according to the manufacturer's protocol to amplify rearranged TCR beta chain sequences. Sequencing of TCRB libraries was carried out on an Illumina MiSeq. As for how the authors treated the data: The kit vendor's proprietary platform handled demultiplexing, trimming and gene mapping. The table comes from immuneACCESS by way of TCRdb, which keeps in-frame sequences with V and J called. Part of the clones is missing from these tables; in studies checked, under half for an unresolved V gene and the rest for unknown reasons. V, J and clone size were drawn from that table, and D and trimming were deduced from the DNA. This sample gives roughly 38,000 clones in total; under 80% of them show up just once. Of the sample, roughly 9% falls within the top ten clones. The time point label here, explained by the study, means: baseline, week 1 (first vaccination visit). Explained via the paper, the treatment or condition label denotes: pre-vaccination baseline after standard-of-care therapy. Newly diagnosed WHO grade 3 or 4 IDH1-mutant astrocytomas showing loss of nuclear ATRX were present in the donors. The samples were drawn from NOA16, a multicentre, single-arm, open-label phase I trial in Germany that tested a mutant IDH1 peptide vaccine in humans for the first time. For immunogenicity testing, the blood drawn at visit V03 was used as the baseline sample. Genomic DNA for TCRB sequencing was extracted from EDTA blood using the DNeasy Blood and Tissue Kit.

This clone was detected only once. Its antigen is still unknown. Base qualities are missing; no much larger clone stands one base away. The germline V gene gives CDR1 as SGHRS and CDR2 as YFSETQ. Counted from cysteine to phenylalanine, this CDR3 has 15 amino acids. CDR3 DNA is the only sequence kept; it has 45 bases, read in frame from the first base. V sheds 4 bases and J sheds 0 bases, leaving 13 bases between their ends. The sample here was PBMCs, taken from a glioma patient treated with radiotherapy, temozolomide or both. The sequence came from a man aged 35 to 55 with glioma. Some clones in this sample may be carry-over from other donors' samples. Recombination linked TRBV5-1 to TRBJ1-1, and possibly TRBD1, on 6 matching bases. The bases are TGCGCCAGCAGCCCAGGGGACGGTGTGAACACTGAAGCTTTCTTT. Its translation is CASSPGDGVNTEAFF.